This TCR beta chain was recovered during a study of blood T cell repertoires in COVID-19. Study information: T cells, B-cell-depleted T cells, or PBMCs provided the cDNA or gDNA that served as material.

Generated by immunoSEQ multiplex PCR, the TCRdb table keeps only in-frame clones and is missing some. The sample holds about 330,000 clones, about 85% seen once. Recruits, aged about 18 to 95 years, lived in roughly 22 US areas. Participants reported their clinical history, and cohort assignment relied on those reports. Two negative PCRs, clearance, or symptom resolution characterized the recovered Cohort 3 donors. The clonotype was recovered from a woman between 25 and 40 years old who had recovered from COVID-19. Sequenced material: PBMCs or T cells enriched from blood (not recorded which).

CDR3 loop: CAISDLGSPHSYYGYTF. The CDR3 DNA sequence: TGTGCCATCAGTGATCTAGGGAGCCCACACTCCTACTATGGCTACACCTTC. This chain uses TRBV10-3 with TRBJ1-2, with D hard to call. CDR3 length: 17 amino acids. V lost 3 bases and J 3 bases, leaving 20 bases between the germline ends. Per the germline V gene, CDR1 is ENHRY and CDR2 is SYGVKD.